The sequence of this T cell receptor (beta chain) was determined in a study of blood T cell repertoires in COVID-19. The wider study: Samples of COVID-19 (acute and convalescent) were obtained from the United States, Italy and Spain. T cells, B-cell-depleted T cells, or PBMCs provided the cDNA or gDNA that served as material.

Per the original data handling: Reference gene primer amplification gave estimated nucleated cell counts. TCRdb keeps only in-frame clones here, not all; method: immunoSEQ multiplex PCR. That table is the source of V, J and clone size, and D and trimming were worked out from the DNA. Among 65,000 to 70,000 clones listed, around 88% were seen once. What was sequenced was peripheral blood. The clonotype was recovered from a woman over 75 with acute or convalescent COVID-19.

Written as DNA, the CDR3 is TGTGCCAGCAGCTTCAGCGGGAGCCCAGATACGCAGTATTTT. Translation gives CASSFSGSPDTQYF. The chain carries TRBV3-1 (or the pseudogene TRBV3-2) and TRBJ2-3; 8 nucleotides match TRBD2. The V gene's germline CDR1 is LGHDT and CDR2 YNNKEL (reference sequence). The J segment lost 4 bases and the V segment lost 5 bases, leaving 5 bases of the junction unmatched. This CDR3 comprises 14 residues.